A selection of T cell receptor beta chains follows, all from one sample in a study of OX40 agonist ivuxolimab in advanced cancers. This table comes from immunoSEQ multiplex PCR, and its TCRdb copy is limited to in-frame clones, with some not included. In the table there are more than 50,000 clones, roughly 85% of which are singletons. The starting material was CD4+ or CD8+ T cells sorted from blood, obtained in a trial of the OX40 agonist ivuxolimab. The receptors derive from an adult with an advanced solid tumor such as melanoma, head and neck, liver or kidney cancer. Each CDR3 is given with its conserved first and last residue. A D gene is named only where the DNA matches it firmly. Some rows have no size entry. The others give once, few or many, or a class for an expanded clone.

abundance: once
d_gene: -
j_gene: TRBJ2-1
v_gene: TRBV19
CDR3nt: TGTGCCAGTAGCATGACTTGGGGCCACAGTGAGCAGTTCTTC
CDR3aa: CASSMTWGHSEQFF

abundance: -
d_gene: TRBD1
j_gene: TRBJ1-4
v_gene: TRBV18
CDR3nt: TGTGCCAGCTCACGACTGACAGGGGAGAATGAAAAACTGTTTTTT
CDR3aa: CASSRLTGENEKLFF

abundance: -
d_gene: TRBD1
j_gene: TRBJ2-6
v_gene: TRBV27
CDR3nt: TGTGCCAGCAGTTCCTCGGGACAGGGGACCTCTGGGGCCAACGTCCTGACTTTC
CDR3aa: CASSSSGQGTSGANVLTF

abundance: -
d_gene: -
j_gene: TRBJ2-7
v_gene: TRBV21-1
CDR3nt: TGTGCCAGCAGCAAAAGGACCCAAGATCCCGGGACTAGCGGGGGGGCCGGTCGCTACTACGAGCAGTACTTC
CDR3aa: CASSKRTQDPGTSGGAGRYYEQYF

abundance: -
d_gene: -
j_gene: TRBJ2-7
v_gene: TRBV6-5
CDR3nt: TGTGCCAGCAATCGGACAGAAAGCTACGAGCAGTACTTC
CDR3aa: CASNRTESYEQYF

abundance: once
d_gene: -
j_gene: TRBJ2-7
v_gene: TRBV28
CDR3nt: TGTGCCAGCAGTTTCGTTGGTAACTCCTACGAGCAGTACTTC
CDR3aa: CASSFVGNSYEQYF

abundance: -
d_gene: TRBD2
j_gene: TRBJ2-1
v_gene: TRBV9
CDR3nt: TGTGCCAGCAGCCCAGATCCAGGGACTAGCGGGAGGACCTCCTACAATGAGCAGTTCTTC
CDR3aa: CASSPDPGTSGRTSYNEQFF

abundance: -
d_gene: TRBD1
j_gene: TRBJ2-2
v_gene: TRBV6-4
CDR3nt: TGTGCCAGCGGACAGGGGGGCACCGGGGAGCTGTTTTTT
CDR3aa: CASGQGGTGELFF

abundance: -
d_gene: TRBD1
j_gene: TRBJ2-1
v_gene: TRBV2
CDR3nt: TGTGCCAGTATATTAGACAGGGGGCCTGGGCATGAGCAGTTCTTC
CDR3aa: CASILDRGPGHEQFF

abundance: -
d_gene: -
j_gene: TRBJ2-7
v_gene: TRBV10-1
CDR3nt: TGCGCCAGCAAAGTCCCCTTTTCCTACGAGCAGTACTTC
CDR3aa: CASKVPFSYEQYF

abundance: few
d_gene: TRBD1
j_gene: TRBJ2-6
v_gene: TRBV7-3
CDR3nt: TGTGCCAGCAGCGCAGGGGGTTCCAACGTCCTGACTTTC
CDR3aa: CASSAGGSNVLTF

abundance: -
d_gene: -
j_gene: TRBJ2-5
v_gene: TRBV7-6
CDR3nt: TGTGCCAGCAGCTTAGCGCACCGCCAAGAGACCCAGTACTTC
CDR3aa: CASSLAHRQETQYF

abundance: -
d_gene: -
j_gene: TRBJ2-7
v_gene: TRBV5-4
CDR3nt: TGTGCCAGCAGCTTGCAGGGGCCTTCCTACGAGCAGTACTTC
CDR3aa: CASSLQGPSYEQYF

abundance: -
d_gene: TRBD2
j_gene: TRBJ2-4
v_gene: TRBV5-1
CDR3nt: TGCGCCAGCAGCCCCAGGCCTTTAGCGGGAGGACTAGCCAAAAACATTCAGTACTTC
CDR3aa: CASSPRPLAGGLAKNIQYF

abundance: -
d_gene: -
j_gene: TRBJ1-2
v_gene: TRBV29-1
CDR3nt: TGCAGCGTTTTACAACAGGCAGACTATGGCTACACCTTC
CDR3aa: CSVLQQADYGYTF

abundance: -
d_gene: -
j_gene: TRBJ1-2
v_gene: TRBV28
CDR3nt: TGTGCCAGCAGTTTAGGGCAGGGAGACTATGGCTACACCTTC
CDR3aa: CASSLGQGDYGYTF

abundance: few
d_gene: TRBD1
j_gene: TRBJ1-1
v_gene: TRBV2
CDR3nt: TGTGCCAGCAGTCAACAGGGGAGGGACACTGAAGCTTTCTTT
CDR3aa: CASSQQGRDTEAFF

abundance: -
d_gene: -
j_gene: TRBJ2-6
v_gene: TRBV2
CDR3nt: TGTGCCAGCAGCCCCCGATTTCCTGGGGCCAACGTCCTGACTTTC
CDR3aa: CASSPRFPGANVLTF

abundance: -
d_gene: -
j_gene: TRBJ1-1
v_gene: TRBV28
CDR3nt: TGTGCCAGCAGTCCCCAGGGAGGGGGAACTGAAGCTTTCTTT
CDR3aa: CASSPQGGGTEAFF

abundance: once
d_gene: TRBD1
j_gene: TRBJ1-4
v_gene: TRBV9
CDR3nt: TGTGCCAGCAGCGTAGCAGGGGGAGGCGAAAAACTGTTTTTT
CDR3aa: CASSVAGGGEKLFF

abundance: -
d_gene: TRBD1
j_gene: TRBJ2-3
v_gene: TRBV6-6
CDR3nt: TGTGCCAGCAACACCCTACAGGGGAGCGGTACGCAGTATTTT
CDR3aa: CASNTLQGSGTQYF

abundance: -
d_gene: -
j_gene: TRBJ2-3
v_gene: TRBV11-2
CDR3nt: TGTGCCAGCAGCGTGAAAGGGGGAAGGGGCACAGATACGCAGTATTTT
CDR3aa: CASSVKGGRGTDTQYF

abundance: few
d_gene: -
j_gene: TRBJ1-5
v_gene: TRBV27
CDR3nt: TGTGCCAGCCGACCGGGCCTGAATCAGCCCCAGCATTTT
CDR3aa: CASRPGLNQPQHF

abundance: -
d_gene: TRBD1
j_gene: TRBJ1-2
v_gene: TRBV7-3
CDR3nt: TGTGCCAGCAGCCCGGACAGGGCCGGTGGCTACACCTTC
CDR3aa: CASSPDRAGGYTF

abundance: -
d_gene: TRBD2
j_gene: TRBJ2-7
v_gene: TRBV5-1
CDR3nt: TGCGCCAGCAGCGGGACTAGCGGGCTCTACGAGCAGTACTTC
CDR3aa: CASSGTSGLYEQYF

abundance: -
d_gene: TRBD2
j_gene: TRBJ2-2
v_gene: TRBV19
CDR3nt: TGTGCCAGTAGGATAGGACTAGCTGGCACCGGGGAGCTGTTTTTT
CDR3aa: CASRIGLAGTGELFF

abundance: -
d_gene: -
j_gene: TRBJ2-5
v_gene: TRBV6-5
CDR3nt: TGTGCCAGCAGAAGGACCCTGGGGGAGACCCAGTACTTC
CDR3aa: CASRRTLGETQYF